The source of this T cell receptor beta chain is a study of CD8+ T cells in alopecia areata. Regarding the study as a whole: Mice showed clearer TCR sharing than patients did, a gap that was possibly HLA-related.

Comment on this clone: Its antigen is as yet unknown.

Sequencing relied on a cDNA template that was reverse transcribed from extracted RNA. Using immunoSEQ multiplex PCR, the repertoire was profiled, and TCRdb retains in-frame clones only, with some absent. Here the sample spans 140,000 to 150,000 clones, around 58% being singletons. The CDR3 consists of 15 residues. Deletions cut 3 bases from V and 4 bases from J, with 14 bases between. Germline V gives CDR1 SGHAT, CDR2 FQNNGV. The TCR sequence derives from a human donor with alopecia areata. The chain combines TRBV11-2 with TRBJ2-3; D may correspond to TRBD1 or TRBD2 (5 bases each). Sequenced here: CD4+ T cells sorted from blood, sampled at week 0. As DNA, the CDR3 is TGTGCCAGCAGCTTCTCCGGGGACGGCGCAGATACGCAGTATTTT. This encodes CASSFSGDGADTQYF.